This TCR beta chain was recovered during a study of blood T cell repertoires in COVID-19. Study in general: Some COVID-19 samples were acute and others convalescent; all came from the United States, Italy and Spain. The analysed material was cDNA or gDNA that came from T cells, B-cell-depleted T cells, or PBMCs.

The CDR3 contains 14 residues. Germline loops: CDR1 LNHDA, CDR2 SQIVND (reference sequence). The junction had 6 bases not matched to a gene; V was cut back by 9 bases and J by 2 bases. Authors' methods: By means of reference gene primer amplification, nucleated cell counts were estimated. The table came from immunoSEQ multiplex PCR; TCRdb's copy has only in-frame clones and leaves some out. For V, J and clone size, that table is used; D and trimming come from the DNA. The table records 150,000 to 200,000 clones, 80% to 90% of them present only once. The sample comprised peripheral blood. This sequence was found in a man in his fifties or sixties with active or convalescent COVID-19. The chain couples TRBV19 to TRBJ2-2; 7 bases match TRBD1. CDR3: CASQGQPNTGELFF. CDR3 in DNA: TGTGCCAGCCAGGGACAGCCTAACACCGGGGAGCTGTTTTTT.